Below, 13 T cell receptor beta chains from the same sample are listed, as sequenced in a study of blood T cell repertoires in COVID-19. Clones were sequenced by immunoSEQ multiplex PCR, and TCRdb holds only the in-frame ones, with some missing. The sample records 200,000 to 250,000 clones, around 90% being singletons. Sample: peripheral blood. These receptors all come from a man in his sixties who had recovered from COVID-19.

This clone was seen once. The V gene is TRBV5-1, the J gene TRBJ2-1; D uncertain. V dropped 1 base and J dropped 7 bases, with 9 bases sitting between them. Looked up from germline, CDR1 is SGHRS and CDR2 is YFSETQ. The CDR3 is made up of 13 amino acids. The CDR3 DNA sequence: TGCGCCAGCAGCTTGTTTGTACTGAATGAGCAGTTCTTC. It yields the protein CASSLFVLNEQFF.

The gene calls are TRBV24-1 and TRBJ1-5, with a weak D call TRBD1 (5 bases). Trimming removed 3 bases from V and 0 bases from J, with 11 bases in between. CDR1 KGHDR and CDR2 SFDVKD come from the germline V gene. The CDR3 spans 16 residues. The CDR3 DNA follows: TGTGCCACCAGTGATGGGGGGGGTAATAGCAATCAGCCCCAGCATTTT. Translation: CATSDGGGNSNQPQHF.

The CDR3 sequence: CASSRDGGTNEKLFF. In nucleotides, the CDR3 is TGTGCCAGCAGCCGAGACGGAGGAACTAATGAAAAACTGTTTTTT. This chain links TRBV4-2 with TRBJ1-4, with D unresolved. Per germline, CDR1 LGHNA and CDR2 YNFKEQ. This CDR3 region has 15 residues. Deletions cut 4 bases from V and 1 base from J, with 10 bases between.

The rearrangement joins TRBV20-1 to TRBJ2-1, with D possibly being TRBD2 (6 bases). V was pared by 6 bases and J by 12 bases, with 15 bases between. The CDR3 extends over 11 amino acids. CDR1 DFQATT and CDR2 SNEGSKA come from the germline V gene (reference sequence). In DNA, the CDR3 is TGCAGTGCCCCAGCGAGCGGGTCGCAGTTCTTC. The encoded protein is CSAPASGSQFF.

The V and J genes are TRBV7-2 and TRBJ2-7; a weak D match, TRBD2 (5 bases). Looked up from germline, CDR1 is SGHTA and CDR2 is FQGNSA. V dropped 1 base and J dropped 3 bases, with 13 bases sitting between them. The CDR3 loop spans 15 amino acids. The CDR3 DNA reads as TGTGCCAGCAGCTTAGAAGCTAGCCGAAACTACGAGCAGTACTTC. It encodes CASSLEASRNYEQYF.

The sample holds one count of this clone. This chain links TRBV9 with TRBJ2-2, with TRBD2 identical over 8 bases. CDR1 is SGDLS, CDR2 YYNGEE, per germline. V was pared by 3 bases and J by 4 bases, with 5 bases of the junction left unmatched. CDR3 length: 15 residues. In DNA form, the CDR3 reads TGTGCCAGCAGCGCCCCTCGGGGGGGCACCGGGGAGCTGTTTTTT. Its protein is CASSAPRGGTGELFF. The whole variable domain, remainder taken from reference TRBV9 and TRBJ2-2, is DSGVTQTPKHLITATGQRVTLRCSPRSGDLSVYWYQQSLDQGLQFLIQYYNGEERAKGNILERFSAQQFPDLHSELNLSSLELGDSALYFCASSAPRGGTGELFFGEGSRLTVL.

The rearrangement uses TRBV5-1 and TRBJ2-7, with a tentative D call TRBD2 (5 bases). Germline V lookup: CDR1 SGHRS, CDR2 YFSETQ. This CDR3 is 16 amino acids long. Trimming removed 4 bases from V and 1 base from J, with 18 bases in between. The CDR3 coding sequence is TGCGCCAGCAGCCCGATGCGGGTTCAGTCTTCCTACGAGCAGTACTTC. This gives the protein CASSPMRVQSSYEQYF.

The chain recombines TRBV24-1 with TRBJ2-3; maybe TRBD2 (5 bases). The CDR3 length is 15 residues. Looked up from germline, CDR1 is KGHDR and CDR2 is SFDVKD. V lost 5 bases, J lost 0 bases, and 11 bases lay in between. In nucleotides, the CDR3 is TGTGCCACCAGTGCCCGGTGGACTAGCACAGATACGCAGTATTTT. This sequence encodes CATSARWTSTDTQYF.

The V call is TRBV5-1, the J call TRBJ2-3, with 7 bases fitting TRBD1. There are 15 residues in the CDR3. The V gene end was trimmed by 4 bases and the J gene end by 6 bases; junction bases not matched to a gene: 11. Germline-derived CDR1 and CDR2 are SGHRS and YFSETQ. The CDR3 region has the DNA TGCGCCAGCAGCCCACCACGCGACAGGGCCGATACGCAGTATTTT. Amino acids: CASSPPRDRADTQYF. Full variable domain (missing parts from reference TRBV5-1 and TRBJ2-3): KAGVTQTPRYLIKTRGQQVTLSCSPISGHRSVSWYQQTPGQGLQFLFEYFSETQRNKGNFPGRFSGRQFSNSRSEMNVSTLELGDSALYLCASSPPRDRADTQYFGPGTRLTVL.

The chain uses TRBV7-2 and TRBJ2-1; 9 bases are a match to TRBD2. This CDR3 spans 13 amino acids. CDR1 SGHTA and CDR2 FQGNSA come from the germline V gene. The trim removed 4 bases at V and 9 bases at J, leaving 4 bases unmatched. CDR3: CASSSSSGGEQFF. DNA for the CDR3: TGTGCCAGCAGCTCCAGTAGCGGGGGTGAGCAGTTCTTC. Full variable domain (missing parts from reference TRBV7-2 and TRBJ2-1): GAGVSQSPSNKVTEKGKDVELRCDPISGHTALYWYRQSLGQGLEFLIYFQGNSAPDKSGLPSDRFSAERTGGSVSTLTIQRTQQEDSAVYLCASSSSSGGEQFFGPGTRLTVL.

This chain joins TRBV18 and TRBJ2-7; 8 bases line up with TRBD1. The germline gives CDR1 KGHSH, CDR2 LQKENI. The CDR3 is 14 residues long. After removal of 1 base from V and 5 bases from J, the junction contained 4 bases not matched to a gene. Written as DNA, the CDR3 is TGTGCCAGCTCACCACGTAGACAGGGGAACGAGCAGTACTTC. Protein: CASSPRRQGNEQYF. Filled out from reference TRBV18 and TRBJ2-7, the complete variable domain reads NAGVMQNPRHLVRRRGQEARLRCSPMKGHSHVYWYRQLPEEGLKFMVYLQKENIIDESGMPKERFSAEFPKEGPSILRIQQVVRGDSAAYFCASSPRRQGNEQYFGPGTRLTVT.

This chain links TRBV9 with TRBJ2-1, with TRBD2 as a possible D gene (6 bases). Per the germline V gene, CDR1 is SGDLS and CDR2 is YYNGEE. Between the trimmed V and J ends, which lost 4 bases and 4 bases, there was a span of 9 bases. This CDR3 has 13 amino acids. The CDR3 bases are TGTGCCAGCAGCCTGGGACTGTACAATGAGCAGTTCTTC. Translating gives CASSLGLYNEQFF. The whole variable domain, remainder taken from reference TRBV9 and TRBJ2-1, is DSGVTQTPKHLITATGQRVTLRCSPRSGDLSVYWYQQSLDQGLQFLIQYYNGEERAKGNILERFSAQQFPDLHSELNLSSLELGDSALYFCASSLGLYNEQFFGPGTRLTVL.

V and J are TRBV6-2 or TRBV6-3 and TRBJ1-5, with D possibly matching TRBD1 (5 bases). Trimming stripped 6 bases from V and 4 bases from J, with 16 bases between. The germline CDR1 and CDR2 sequences are MNHEY and SVGEGT. The CDR3 runs 15 residues. The CDR3 DNA reads as TGTGCCAGCAGCCCAGCGGGAGGGGTAAATCAGCCCCAGCATTTT. Its translation is CASSPAGGVNQPQHF.